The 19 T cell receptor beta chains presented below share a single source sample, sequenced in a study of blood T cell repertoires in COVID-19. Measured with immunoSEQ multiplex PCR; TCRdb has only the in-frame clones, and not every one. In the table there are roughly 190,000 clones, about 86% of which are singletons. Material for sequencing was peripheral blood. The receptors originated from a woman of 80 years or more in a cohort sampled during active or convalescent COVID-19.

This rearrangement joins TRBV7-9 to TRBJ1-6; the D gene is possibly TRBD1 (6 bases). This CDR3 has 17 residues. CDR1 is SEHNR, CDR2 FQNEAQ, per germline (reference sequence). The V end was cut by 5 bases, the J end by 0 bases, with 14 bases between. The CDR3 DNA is TGTGCCAGCAGCCCCGGGACATGGAGCTCCTATAATTCACCCCTCCACTTT. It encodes CASSPGTWSSYNSPLHF.

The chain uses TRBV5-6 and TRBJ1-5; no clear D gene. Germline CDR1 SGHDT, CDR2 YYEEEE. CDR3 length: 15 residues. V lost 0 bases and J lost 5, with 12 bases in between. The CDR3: CASSLGGSGYQPQHF. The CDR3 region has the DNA TGTGCCAGCAGCTTGGGCGGGTCGGGGTATCAGCCCCAGCATTTT.

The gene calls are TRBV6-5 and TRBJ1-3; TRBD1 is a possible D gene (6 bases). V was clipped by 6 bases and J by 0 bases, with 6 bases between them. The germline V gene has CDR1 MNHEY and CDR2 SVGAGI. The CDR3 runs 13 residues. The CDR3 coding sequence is TGTGCCAGCAGGGACAGCTCTGGAAACACCATATATTTT. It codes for CASRDSSGNTIYF.

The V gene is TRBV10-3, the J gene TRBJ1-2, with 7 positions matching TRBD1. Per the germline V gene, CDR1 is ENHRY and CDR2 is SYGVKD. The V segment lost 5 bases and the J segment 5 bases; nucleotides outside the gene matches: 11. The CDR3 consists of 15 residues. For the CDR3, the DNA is TGTGCCATCAGTTCGCCCGACAGGGAACGATATGGCTACACCTTC. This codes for CAISSPDRERYGYTF.

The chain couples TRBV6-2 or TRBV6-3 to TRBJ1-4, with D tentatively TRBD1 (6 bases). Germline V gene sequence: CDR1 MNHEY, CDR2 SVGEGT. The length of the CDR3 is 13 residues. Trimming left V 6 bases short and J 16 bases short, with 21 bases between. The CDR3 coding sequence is TGTGCCAGCAGCCCTGGGACACTGCATCTTCGGTTTTTT. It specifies CASSPGTLHLRFF.

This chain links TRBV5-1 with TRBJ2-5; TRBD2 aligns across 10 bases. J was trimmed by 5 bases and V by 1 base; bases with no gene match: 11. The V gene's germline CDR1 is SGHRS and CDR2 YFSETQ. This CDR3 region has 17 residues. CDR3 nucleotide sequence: TGCGCCAGCAGCTTGTGGGGGGCTAGCGGGAGTCAGGAGACCCAGTACTTC. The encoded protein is CASSLWGASGSQETQYF.

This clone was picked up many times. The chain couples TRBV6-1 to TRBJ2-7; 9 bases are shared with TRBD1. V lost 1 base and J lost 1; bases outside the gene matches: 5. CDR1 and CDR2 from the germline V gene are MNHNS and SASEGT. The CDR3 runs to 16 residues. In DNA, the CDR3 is TGTGCCAGCAGTGAAGAGGCTGGGACAGGGTCCTACGAGCAGTACTTC. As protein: CASSEEAGTGSYEQYF.

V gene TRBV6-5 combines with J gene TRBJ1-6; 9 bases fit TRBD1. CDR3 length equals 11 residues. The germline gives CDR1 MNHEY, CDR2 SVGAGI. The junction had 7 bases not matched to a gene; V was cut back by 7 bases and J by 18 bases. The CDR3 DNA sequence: TGTGCCAGCACTAACGACAGGGGGGCCCACTTT. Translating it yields CASTNDRGAHF.

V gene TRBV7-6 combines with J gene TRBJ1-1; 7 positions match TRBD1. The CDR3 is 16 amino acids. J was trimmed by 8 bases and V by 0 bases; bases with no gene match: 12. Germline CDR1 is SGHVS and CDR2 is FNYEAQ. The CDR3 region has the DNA TGTGCCAGCAGCTTAGCGAAGGGGAGACGGACAGGCGAAGCTTTCTTT. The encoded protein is CASSLAKGRRTGEAFF.

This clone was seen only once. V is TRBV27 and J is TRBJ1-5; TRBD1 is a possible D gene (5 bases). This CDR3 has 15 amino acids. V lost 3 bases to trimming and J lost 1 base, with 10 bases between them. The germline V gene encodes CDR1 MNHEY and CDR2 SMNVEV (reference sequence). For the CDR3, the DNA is TGTGCCAGCAGTTTTGGACACCTAAGCAATCAGCCCCAGCATTTT. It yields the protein CASSFGHLSNQPQHF.

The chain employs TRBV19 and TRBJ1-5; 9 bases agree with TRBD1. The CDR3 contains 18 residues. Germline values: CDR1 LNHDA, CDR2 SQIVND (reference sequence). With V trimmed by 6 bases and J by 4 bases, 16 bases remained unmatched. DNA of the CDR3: TGTGCCAGTAGAAAAGACAGGGGGAGGACTTTTTGGAATCAGCCCCAGCATTTT. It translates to CASRKDRGRTFWNQPQHF.

This CDR3 reads CASSLYDTQYF. The DNA for the CDR3 is TGTGCCAGCAGCTTATATGATACGCAGTATTTT. This rearrangement joins TRBV7-8 to TRBJ2-3; D ambiguous. The CDR3 has 11 residues. Germline lookup yields CDR1 SGHVS and CDR2 FQNEAQ. The germline V and J ends were trimmed by 2 bases and 6 bases, with 3 bases remaining between them. Variable domain in full (rest from reference TRBV7-8 and TRBJ2-3): GAGVSQSPRYKVAKRGQDVALRCDPISGHVSLFWYQQALGQGPEFLTYFQNEAQLDKSGLPSDRFFAERPEGSVSTLKIQRTQQEDSAVYLCASSLYDTQYFGPGTRLTVL.

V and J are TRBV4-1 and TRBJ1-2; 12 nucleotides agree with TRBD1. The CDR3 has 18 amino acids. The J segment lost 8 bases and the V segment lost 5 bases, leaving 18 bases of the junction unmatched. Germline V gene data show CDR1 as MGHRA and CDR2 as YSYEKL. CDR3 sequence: CASSWAAGTGGPVEGYTF. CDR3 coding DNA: TGCGCCAGCAGCTGGGCCGCCGGGACAGGGGGCCCTGTGGAAGGCTACACCTTC.

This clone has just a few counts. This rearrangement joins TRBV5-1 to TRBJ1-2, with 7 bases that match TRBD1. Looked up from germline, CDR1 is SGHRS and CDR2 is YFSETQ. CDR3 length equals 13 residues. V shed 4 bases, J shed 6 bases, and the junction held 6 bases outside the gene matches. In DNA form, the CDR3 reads TGCGCCAGCAGCATCGGGACAGTTGATGGCTACACCTTC. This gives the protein CASSIGTVDGYTF.

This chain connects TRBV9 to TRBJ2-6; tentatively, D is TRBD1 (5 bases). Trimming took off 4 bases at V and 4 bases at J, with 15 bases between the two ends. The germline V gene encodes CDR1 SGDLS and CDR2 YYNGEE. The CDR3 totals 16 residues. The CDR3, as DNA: TGTGCCAGCAGCCTGAGACAGTTTGGGGGGGCCAACGTCCTGACTTTC. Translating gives CASSLRQFGGANVLTF.

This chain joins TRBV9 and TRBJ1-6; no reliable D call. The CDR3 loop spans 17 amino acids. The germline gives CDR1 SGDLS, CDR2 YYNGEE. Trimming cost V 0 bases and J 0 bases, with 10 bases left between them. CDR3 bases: TGTGCCAGCAGCGTAGGGGGAGGTAGCTCCTATAATTCACCCCTCCACTTT. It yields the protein CASSVGGGSSYNSPLHF. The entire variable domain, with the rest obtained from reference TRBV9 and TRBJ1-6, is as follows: DSGVTQTPKHLITATGQRVTLRCSPRSGDLSVYWYQQSLDQGLQFLIQYYNGEERAKGNILERFSAQQFPDLHSELNLSSLELGDSALYFCASSVGGGSSYNSPLHFGNGTRLTVT.

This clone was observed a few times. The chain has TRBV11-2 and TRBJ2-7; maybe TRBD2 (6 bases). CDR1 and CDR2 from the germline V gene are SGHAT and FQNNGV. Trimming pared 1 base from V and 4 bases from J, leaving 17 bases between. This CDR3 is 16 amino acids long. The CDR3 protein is CASSLVRRVFDYEQYV. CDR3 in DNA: TGTGCCAGCAGCTTAGTTAGGAGGGTTTTTGATTACGAGCAGTACGTC.

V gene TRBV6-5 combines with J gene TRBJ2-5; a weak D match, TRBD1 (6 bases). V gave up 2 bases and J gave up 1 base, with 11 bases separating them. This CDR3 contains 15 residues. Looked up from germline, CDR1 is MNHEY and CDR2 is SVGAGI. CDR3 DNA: TGTGCCAGCAGTTACCGAAAGGGGGTCCAAGAGACCCAGTACTTC. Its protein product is CASSYRKGVQETQYF.

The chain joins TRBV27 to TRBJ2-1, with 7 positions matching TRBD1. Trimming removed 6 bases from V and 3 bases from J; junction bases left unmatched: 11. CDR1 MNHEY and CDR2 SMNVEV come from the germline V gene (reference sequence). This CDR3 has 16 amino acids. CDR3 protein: CASSSGRDSYYNEQFF. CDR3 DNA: TGTGCCAGCAGCTCGGGTCGGGACAGTTACTACAATGAGCAGTTCTTC.